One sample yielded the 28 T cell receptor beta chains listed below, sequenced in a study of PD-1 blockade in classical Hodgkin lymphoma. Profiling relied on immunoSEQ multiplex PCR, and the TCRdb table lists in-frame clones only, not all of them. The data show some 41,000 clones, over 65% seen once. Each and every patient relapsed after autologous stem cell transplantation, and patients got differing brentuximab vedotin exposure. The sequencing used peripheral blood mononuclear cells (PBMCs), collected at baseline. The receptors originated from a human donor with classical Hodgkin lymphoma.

In nucleotides, the CDR3 is TGCGCCAGCAGCTTACGGGACAGAACCACTGAAGCTTTCTTT. This translates into CASSLRDRTTEAFF. This rearrangement joins TRBV5-1 to TRBJ1-1, with 7 bases lining up with TRBD1. This CDR3 is 14 amino acids long. V lost 2 bases and J lost 4; bases outside the gene matches: 5. Germline V gene lookup returns CDR1 SGHRS and CDR2 YFSETQ. Combining the CDR3 with reference TRBV5-1 and TRBJ1-1 gives the whole variable domain KAGVTQTPRYLIKTRGQQVTLSCSPISGHRSVSWYQQTPGQGLQFLFEYFSETQRNKGNFPGRFSGRQFSNSRSEMNVSTLELGDSALYLCASSLRDRTTEAFFGQGTRLTVV.

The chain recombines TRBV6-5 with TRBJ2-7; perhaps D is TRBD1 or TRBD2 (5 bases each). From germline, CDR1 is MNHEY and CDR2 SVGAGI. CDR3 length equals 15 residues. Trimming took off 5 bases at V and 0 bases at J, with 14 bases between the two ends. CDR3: CASSPVAGSSYEQYF. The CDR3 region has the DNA TGTGCCAGCAGTCCCGTGGCAGGGAGCTCCTACGAGCAGTACTTC.

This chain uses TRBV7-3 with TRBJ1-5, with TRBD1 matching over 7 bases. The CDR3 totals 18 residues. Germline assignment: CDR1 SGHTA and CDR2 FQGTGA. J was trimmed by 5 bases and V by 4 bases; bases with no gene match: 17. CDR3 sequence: CASSSFYNRGRKDQPQHF. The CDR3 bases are TGTGCCAGCAGCTCCTTCTACAACAGGGGAAGAAAGGATCAGCCCCAGCATTTT.

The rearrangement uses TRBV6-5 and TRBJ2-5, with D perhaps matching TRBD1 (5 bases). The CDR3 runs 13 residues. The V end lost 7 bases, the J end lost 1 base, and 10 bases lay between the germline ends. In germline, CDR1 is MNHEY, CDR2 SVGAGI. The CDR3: CASTRQGQETQYF. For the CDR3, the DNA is TGTGCCAGCACACGGCAGGGCCAAGAGACCCAGTACTTC.

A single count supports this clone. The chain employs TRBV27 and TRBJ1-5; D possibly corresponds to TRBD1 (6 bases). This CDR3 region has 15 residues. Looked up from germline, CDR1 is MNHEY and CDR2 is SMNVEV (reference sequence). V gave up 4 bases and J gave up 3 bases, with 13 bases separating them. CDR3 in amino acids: CASSSSGVNNQPQHF. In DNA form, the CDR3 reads TGTGCCAGCAGTTCTTCAGGGGTTAACAATCAGCCCCAGCATTTT.

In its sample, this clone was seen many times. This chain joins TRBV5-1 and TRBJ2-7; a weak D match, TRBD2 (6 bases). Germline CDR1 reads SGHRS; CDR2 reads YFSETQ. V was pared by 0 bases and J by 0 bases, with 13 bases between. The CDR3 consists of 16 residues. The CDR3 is CASSLEIAVSSYEQYF. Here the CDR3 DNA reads TGCGCCAGCAGCTTGGAGATAGCGGTTAGCTCCTACGAGCAGTACTTC.

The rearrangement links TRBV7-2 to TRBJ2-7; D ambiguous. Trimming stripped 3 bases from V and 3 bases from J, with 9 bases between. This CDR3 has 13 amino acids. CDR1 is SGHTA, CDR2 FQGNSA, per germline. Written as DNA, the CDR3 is TGTGCCAGCAGCTTCGGACGAAGCTACGAGCAGTACTTC. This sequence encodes CASSFGRSYEQYF.

CDR3 bases: TGCGCCAGCAAGCGGGAGGTCAACACCGGGGAGCTGTTTTTT. Its protein product is CASKREVNTGELFF. The rearrangement joins TRBV10-1 to TRBJ2-2, with 9 bases matching TRBD2. Germline V CDR1 and CDR2: WNHNN, SYGVQD (reference sequence). The CDR3 extends over 14 amino acids. Trimming cost V 7 bases and J 2 bases; bases outside gene matches: 2.

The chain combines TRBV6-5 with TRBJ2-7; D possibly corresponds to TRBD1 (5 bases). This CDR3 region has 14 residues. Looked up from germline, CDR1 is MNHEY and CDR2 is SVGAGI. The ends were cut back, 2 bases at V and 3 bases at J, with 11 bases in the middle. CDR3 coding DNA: TGTGCCAGCAGTTACAACAGGCACTACTACGAGCAGTACTTC. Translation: CASSYNRHYYEQYF.

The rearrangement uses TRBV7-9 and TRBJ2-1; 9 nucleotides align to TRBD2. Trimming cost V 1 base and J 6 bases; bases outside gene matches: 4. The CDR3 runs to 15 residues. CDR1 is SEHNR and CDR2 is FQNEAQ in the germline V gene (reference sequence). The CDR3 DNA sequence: TGTGCCAGCAGCTTAGTTGGCGGGAGGGCCAATGAGCAGTTCTTC. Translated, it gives CASSLVGGRANEQFF. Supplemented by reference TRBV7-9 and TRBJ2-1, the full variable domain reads DTGVSQNPRHKITKRGQNVTFRCDPISEHNRLYWYRQTLGQGPEFLTYFQNEAQLEKSRLLSDRFSAERPKGSFSTLEIQRTEQGDSAMYLCASSLVGGRANEQFFGPGTRLTVL.

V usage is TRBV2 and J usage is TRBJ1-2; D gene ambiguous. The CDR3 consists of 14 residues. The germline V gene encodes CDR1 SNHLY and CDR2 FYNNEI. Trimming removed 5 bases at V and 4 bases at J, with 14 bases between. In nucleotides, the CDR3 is TGTGCCAGCAGTTCCTATTCGACTGGCTATGGCTACACCTTC. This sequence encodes CASSSYSTGYGYTF.

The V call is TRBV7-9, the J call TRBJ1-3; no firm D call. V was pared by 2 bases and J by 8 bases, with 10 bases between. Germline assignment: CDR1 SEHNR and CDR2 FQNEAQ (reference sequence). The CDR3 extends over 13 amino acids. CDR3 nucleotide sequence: TGTGCCAGCAGCTTAAGGTCGGCGGACACCATATATTTT. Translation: CASSLRSADTIYF.

The CDR3 coding sequence is TGTGCCAGCAGTGAATACAGGGGGCTGATGAACACTGAAGCTTTCTTT. This encodes CASSEYRGLMNTEAFF. The chain recombines TRBV2 with TRBJ1-1; 9 nucleotides match TRBD1. Germline V gene data show CDR1 as SNHLY and CDR2 as FYNNEI. With 2 bases clipped from V and 0 bases from J, the junction kept 4 bases outside the gene matches. This CDR3 region has 16 residues.

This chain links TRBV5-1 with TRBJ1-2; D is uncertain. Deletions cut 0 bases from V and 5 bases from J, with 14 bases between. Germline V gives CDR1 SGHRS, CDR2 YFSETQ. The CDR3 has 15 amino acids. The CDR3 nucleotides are TGCGCCAGCAGCTTGGCGCCACAACTTTTGTATGGCTACACCTTC. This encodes CASSLAPQLLYGYTF.

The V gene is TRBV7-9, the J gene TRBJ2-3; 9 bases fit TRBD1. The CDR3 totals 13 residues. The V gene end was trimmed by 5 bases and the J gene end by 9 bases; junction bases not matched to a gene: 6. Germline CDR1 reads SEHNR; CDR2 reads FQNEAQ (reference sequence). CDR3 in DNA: TGTGCCAGCAGCCCCCGAGACAGGGGGACGCAGTATTTT. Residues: CASSPRDRGTQYF.

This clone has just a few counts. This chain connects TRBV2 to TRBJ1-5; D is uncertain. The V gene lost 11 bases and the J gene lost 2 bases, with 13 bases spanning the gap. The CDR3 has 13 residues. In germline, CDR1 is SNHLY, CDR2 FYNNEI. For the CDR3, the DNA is TGTGCCTCAAGGTGGCAGGGCAATCAGCCCCAGCATTTT. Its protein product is CASRWQGNQPQHF.

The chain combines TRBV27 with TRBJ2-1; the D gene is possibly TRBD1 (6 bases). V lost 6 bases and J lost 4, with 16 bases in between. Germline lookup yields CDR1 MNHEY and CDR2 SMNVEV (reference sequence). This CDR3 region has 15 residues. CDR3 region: CASRDLDRPYNEQFF. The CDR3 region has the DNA TGTGCCAGCAGGGACTTGGACAGACCTTACAATGAGCAGTTCTTC.

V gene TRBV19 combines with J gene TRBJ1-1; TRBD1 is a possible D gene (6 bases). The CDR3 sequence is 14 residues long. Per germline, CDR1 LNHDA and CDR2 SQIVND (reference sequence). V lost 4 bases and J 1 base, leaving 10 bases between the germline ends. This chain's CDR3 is CASSKRGQNTEAFF. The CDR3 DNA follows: TGTGCCAGTAGTAAGCGGGGACAGAACACTGAAGCTTTCTTT.

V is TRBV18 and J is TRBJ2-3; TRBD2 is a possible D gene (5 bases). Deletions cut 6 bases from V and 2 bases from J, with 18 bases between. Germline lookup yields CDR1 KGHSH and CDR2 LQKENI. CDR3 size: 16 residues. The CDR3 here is CASSGMREANTDTQYF. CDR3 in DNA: TGTGCCAGCTCCGGGATGCGCGAAGCCAACACAGATACGCAGTATTTT. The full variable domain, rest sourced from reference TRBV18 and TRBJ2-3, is NAGVMQNPRHLVRRRGQEARLRCSPMKGHSHVYWYRQLPEEGLKFMVYLQKENIIDESGMPKERFSAEFPKEGPSILRIQQVVRGDSAAYFCASSGMREANTDTQYFGPGTRLTVL.

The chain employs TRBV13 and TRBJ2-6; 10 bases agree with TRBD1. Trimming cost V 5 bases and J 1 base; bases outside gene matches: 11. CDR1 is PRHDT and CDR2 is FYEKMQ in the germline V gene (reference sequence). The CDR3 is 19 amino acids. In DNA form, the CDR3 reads TGTGCCAGCAGCGTACCCGGGACAGGGGATTTTTCTGGGGCCAACGTCCTGACTTTC. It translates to CASSVPGTGDFSGANVLTF. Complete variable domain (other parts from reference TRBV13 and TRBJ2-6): AAGVIQSPRHLIKEKRETATLKCYPIPRHDTVYWYQQGPGQDPQFLISFYEKMQSDKGSIPDRFSAQQFSDYHSELNMSSLELGDSALYFCASSVPGTGDFSGANVLTFGAGSRLTVL.

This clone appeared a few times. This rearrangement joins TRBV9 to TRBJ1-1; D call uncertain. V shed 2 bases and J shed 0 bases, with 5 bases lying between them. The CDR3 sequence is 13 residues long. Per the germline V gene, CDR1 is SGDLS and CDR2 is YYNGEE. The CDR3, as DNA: TGTGCCAGCAGCGTTCACTTGAACACTGAAGCTTTCTTT. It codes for CASSVHLNTEAFF.

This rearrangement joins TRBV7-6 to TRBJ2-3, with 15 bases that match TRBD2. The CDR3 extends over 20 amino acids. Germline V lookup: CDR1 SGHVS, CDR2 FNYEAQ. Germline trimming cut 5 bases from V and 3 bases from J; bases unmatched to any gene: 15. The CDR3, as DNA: TGTGCCAGCAGCGGACAGGGACTAGCGGGAGGAATGGTCGGTACAGATACGCAGTATTTT. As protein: CASSGQGLAGGMVGTDTQYF.

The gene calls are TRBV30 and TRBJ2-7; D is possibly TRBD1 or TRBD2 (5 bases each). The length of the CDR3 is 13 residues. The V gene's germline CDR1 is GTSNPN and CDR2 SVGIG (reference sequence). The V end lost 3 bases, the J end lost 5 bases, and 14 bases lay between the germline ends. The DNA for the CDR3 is TGTGCCTGGAGCCGGGACGGAGGCAACGAGCAGTACTTC. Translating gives CAWSRDGGNEQYF.

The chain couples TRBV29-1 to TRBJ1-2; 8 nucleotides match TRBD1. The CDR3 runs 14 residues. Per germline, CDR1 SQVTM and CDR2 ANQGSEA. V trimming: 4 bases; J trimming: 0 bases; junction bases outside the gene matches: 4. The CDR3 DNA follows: TGCAGCGTTGTAGGACAGGGACCTAACTATGGCTACACCTTC. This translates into CSVVGQGPNYGYTF.

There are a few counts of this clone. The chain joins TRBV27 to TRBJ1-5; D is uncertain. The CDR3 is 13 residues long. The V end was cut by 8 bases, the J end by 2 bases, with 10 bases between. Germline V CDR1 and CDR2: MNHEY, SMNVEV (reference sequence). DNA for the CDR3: TGTGCCAGCCCAGATCCTTGCAATCAGCCCCAGCATTTT. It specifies CASPDPCNQPQHF.

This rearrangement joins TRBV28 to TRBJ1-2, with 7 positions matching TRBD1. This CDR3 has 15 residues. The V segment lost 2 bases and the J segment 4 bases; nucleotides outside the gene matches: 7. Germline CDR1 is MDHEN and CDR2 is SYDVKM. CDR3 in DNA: TGTGCCAGCAGTTTACTTGCAGGGGGAGTCTATGGCTACACCTTC. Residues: CASSLLAGGVYGYTF.

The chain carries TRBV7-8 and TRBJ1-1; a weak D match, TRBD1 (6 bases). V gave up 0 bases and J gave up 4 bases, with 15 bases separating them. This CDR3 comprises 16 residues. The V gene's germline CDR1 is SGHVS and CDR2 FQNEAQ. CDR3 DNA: TGTGCCAGCAGCTTAGCGGTGTGGGGGGCTCTCACTGAAGCTTTCTTT. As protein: CASSLAVWGALTEAFF.

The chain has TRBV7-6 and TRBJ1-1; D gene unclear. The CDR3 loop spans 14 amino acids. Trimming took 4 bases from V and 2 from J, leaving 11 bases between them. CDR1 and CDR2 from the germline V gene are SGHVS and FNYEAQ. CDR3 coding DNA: TGTGCCAGCAGCTCATCCCTACATAACACTGAAGCTTTCTTT. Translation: CASSSSLHNTEAFF. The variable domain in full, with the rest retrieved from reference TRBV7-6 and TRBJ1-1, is GAGVSQSPRYKVTKRGQDVALRCDPISGHVSLYWYRQALGQGPEFLTYFNYEAQQDKSGLPNDRFSAERPEGSISTLTIQRTEQRDSAMYRCASSSSLHNTEAFFGQGTRLTVV.